This passage covers 21 T cell receptor beta chains from one sample sequenced in a study of blood T cell repertoires in COVID-19 (dated by TCRdb to about 2020). Receptor libraries were prepared by the immunoSEQ multiplex PCR assay. In its TCRdb copy, this immuneACCESS table keeps in-frame sequences only and misses some clones. Where compared with another copy, unresolved V genes explain less than half of these, and the others have no known cause. This sample lists 200,000 to 250,000 clones; about 86% were detected once. The top ten clonotypes cover roughly 3.2% of the sample. The sequencing sample was made of PBMCs or T cells enriched from blood (not recorded which). All receptors derive from a woman between 45 and 65 years old in a cohort exposed to, infected with or recovered from COVID-19 (not recorded which).

V is TRBV24-1 and J is TRBJ2-4, with D perhaps matching TRBD1 (6 bases). The CDR3 is made up of 14 amino acids. Per germline, CDR1 KGHDR and CDR2 SFDVKD. The V end lost 4 bases, the J end lost 4 bases, and 10 bases lay between the germline ends. As DNA, the CDR3 is TGTGCCACCAGTGAGGCAGGGGCGAAAAACATTCAGTACTTC. Protein product: CATSEAGAKNIQYF.

This clone was observed a single time. The chain uses TRBV7-2 and TRBJ2-1, with D possibly TRBD1 on 6 matching bases. Deletions cut 0 bases from V and 1 base from J, with 10 bases between. The CDR3 sequence is 16 residues long. Looked up from germline, CDR1 is SGHTA and CDR2 is FQGNSA. The CDR3 nucleotides are TGTGCCAGCAGCTTAGCGGGGGCAACTTCCTACAATGAGCAGTTCTTC. Protein product: CASSLAGATSYNEQFF.

This clone was counted once. V usage is TRBV10-3 and J usage is TRBJ1-1; D uncertain. CDR1 is ENHRY and CDR2 is SYGVKD in the germline V gene. V lost 3 bases and J lost 5, with 4 bases in between. The CDR3 extends over 11 amino acids. This chain's CDR3 is CAISDLTEAFF. As DNA, the CDR3 is TGTGCCATCAGTGACCTGACTGAAGCTTTCTTT.

The gene calls are TRBV18 and TRBJ1-1; D might be TRBD1 (6 bases). The CDR3 contains 12 residues. V was clipped by 1 base and J by 8 bases, with 8 bases between them. From germline, CDR1 is KGHSH and CDR2 LQKENI. The CDR3 DNA reads as TGTGCCAGCTCACCACAACAGGGAGAAGCTTTCTTT. As protein: CASSPQQGEAFF.

This chain joins TRBV19 and TRBJ1-2, with 8 bases lining up with TRBD1. Germline CDR1 reads LNHDA; CDR2 reads SQIVND (reference sequence). The CDR3 covers 12 residues. The CDR3 here is CAGQGPNYGYTF. CDR3 DNA sequence: TGTGCAGGACAGGGCCCTAACTATGGCTACACCTTC.

This clone occurred a few times. The J gene is TRBJ2-1, the V gene TRBV6-5; 10 bases are shared with TRBD2. The germline CDR1 and CDR2 sequences are MNHEY and SVGAGI. The CDR3 is 15 amino acids. V was pared by 2 bases and J by 3 bases, with 1 base of the junction left unmatched. The DNA of the CDR3 is TGTGCCAGCAGTTACAAGCGGGGGGGCTACAATGAGCAGTTCTTC. This codes for CASSYKRGGYNEQFF.

V gene TRBV5-1 combines with J gene TRBJ2-1; D may be TRBD2 (5 bases). CDR3 length equals 14 residues. Germline CDR1 reads SGHRS; CDR2 reads YFSETQ. Trimming took 6 bases from V and 8 from J, leaving 18 bases between them. The CDR3, as DNA: TGCGCCAGCAAGGAGGTGACTCAGGCGTATGAGCAGTTCTTC. Encoded protein: CASKEVTQAYEQFF.

The genes are TRBV5-1 and TRBJ2-5; TRBD1 aligns across 8 bases. With V trimmed by 0 bases and J by 5 bases, 6 bases remained unmatched. The CDR3 length is 15 residues. CDR1 and CDR2 from the germline V gene are SGHRS and YFSETQ. This CDR3 reads CASSLVGTGGETQYF. For the CDR3, the DNA is TGCGCCAGCAGCTTGGTTGGGACAGGAGGGGAGACCCAGTACTTC.

This chain joins TRBV2 and TRBJ1-3; 8 bases map to TRBD1. This CDR3 region has 15 residues. The ends lost 6 bases at V and 2 bases at J; junction bases unmatched: 6. CDR1 and CDR2 (germline): SNHLY, FYNNEI. The CDR3 nucleotides read TGTGCCAGCAGGGGGGGGACAGGTACTGGAAACACCATATATTTT. Protein: CASRGGTGTGNTIYF.

The J gene is TRBJ1-6, the V gene TRBV19; D perhaps matches TRBD1 (6 bases). The CDR3 spans 15 residues. Trimming stripped 5 bases from V and 9 bases from J, with 17 bases between. Germline V CDR1 and CDR2: LNHDA, SQIVND (reference sequence). The CDR3 nucleotides read TGTGCCAGTAGTTCCCGGACAGTTTTGTTTTCACCCCTCCACTTT. It specifies CASSSRTVLFSPLHF.

CDR3 region: CACWGRPAGYTF. The CDR3 region has the DNA TGTGCCTGCTGGGGGAGGCCGGCGGGCTACACCTTC. This chain connects TRBV30 to TRBJ1-2; TRBD1 is a possible D gene (5 bases). There are 12 residues in the CDR3. CDR1 GTSNPN and CDR2 SVGIG come from the germline V gene (reference sequence). V was pared by 6 bases and J by 8 bases, with 16 bases between.

V gene TRBV7-2 combines with J gene TRBJ2-1; 8 nucleotides align to TRBD2. This CDR3 has 15 amino acids. J was trimmed by 5 bases and V by 5 bases; bases with no gene match: 8. Germline V gene sequence: CDR1 SGHTA, CDR2 FQGNSA. This CDR3 reads CASSDLGGVNNEQFF. CDR3 nucleotide sequence: TGTGCCAGCAGCGACCTCGGGGGGGTCAACAATGAGCAGTTCTTC.

The rearrangement joins TRBV6-5 to TRBJ1-1, with D possibly being TRBD1 (6 bases). V gave up 10 bases and J gave up 4 bases, with 19 bases separating them. Germline lookup yields CDR1 MNHEY and CDR2 SVGAGI. The CDR3 loop spans 14 amino acids. The DNA of the CDR3 is TGTGCCACCCACGACAGGAGGCTTATCACTGAAGCTTTCTTT. This gives the protein CATHDRRLITEAFF.

This clone was counted a single time. The rearrangement uses TRBV3-1 (or the pseudogene TRBV3-2) and TRBJ2-6; 9 nucleotides match TRBD2. CDR1 LGHDT and CDR2 YNNKEL come from the germline V gene (reference sequence). The J segment lost 0 bases and the V segment lost 6 bases, leaving 9 bases of the junction unmatched. The CDR3 contains 18 residues. CDR3 sequence reads: CASSLSLAGISGANVLTF. The CDR3 DNA reads as TGTGCCAGCAGTCTATCTCTAGCGGGAATCTCTGGGGCCAACGTCCTGACTTTC.

The V call is TRBV3-1 (or the pseudogene TRBV3-2), the J call TRBJ1-3; TRBD1 aligns across 9 bases. The germline CDR1 and CDR2 sequences are LGHDT and YNNKEL (reference sequence). J lost 2 bases, V lost 4 bases, and 3 bases had no gene match. CDR3 length equals 15 residues. This chain's CDR3 is CASSPTGGTGNTIYF. Written as DNA, the CDR3 is TGTGCCAGCAGCCCGACAGGGGGAACTGGAAACACCATATATTTT.

V and J are TRBV10-2 and TRBJ2-2; TRBD2 matches at 8 bases. Trimming cost V 3 bases and J 7 bases; bases outside gene matches: 16. The CDR3 consists of 18 residues. CDR1 WSHSY and CDR2 SAAADI come from the germline V gene. CDR3 sequence: CASSDETSAFPWVGELFF. As DNA, the CDR3 is TGCGCCAGCAGTGACGAGACTAGCGCCTTTCCTTGGGTCGGGGAGCTGTTTTTT.

This chain links TRBV30 with TRBJ2-7; TRBD1 agrees at 9 bases. The CDR3 contains 13 residues. Germline assignment: CDR1 GTSNPN and CDR2 SVGIG (reference sequence). Trimming cost V 3 bases and J 2 bases; bases outside gene matches: 2. The CDR3 sequence: CAWSRDRAYEQYF. The DNA of the CDR3 is TGTGCCTGGAGCAGGGACAGGGCCTACGAGCAGTACTTC. Filled out from reference TRBV30 and TRBJ2-7, the complete variable domain reads SQTIHQWPATLVQPVGSPLSLECTVEGTSNPNLYWYRQAAGRGLQLLFYSVGIGQISSEVPQNLSASRPQDRQFILSSKKLLLSDSGFYLCAWSRDRAYEQYFGPGTRLTVT.

The V call is TRBV27, the J call TRBJ2-2; 8 positions agree with TRBD2. The CDR3 has 16 amino acids. V was pared by 5 bases and J by 0 bases, with 5 bases of the junction left unmatched. Germline V lookup: CDR1 MNHEY, CDR2 SMNVEV (reference sequence). The DNA of the CDR3 is TGTGCCAGCAGTCCCCGGGGGGGGGCGAACACCGGGGAGCTGTTTTTT. Amino acids: CASSPRGGANTGELFF.

This clone was detected only a few times. The sample contains more than one DNA sequence encoding this CDR3. In nucleotides, the CDR3 is TGTGCCAGTAGTGGGACAGGTAATCAGCCCCAGCATTTT. Translated: CASSGTGNQPQHF. This sequence joins TRBV19 and TRBJ1-5; TRBD1 matches at 8 bases. The CDR3 runs to 13 residues. The germline CDR1 and CDR2 sequences are LNHDA and SQIVND (reference sequence). Germline trimming cut 5 bases from V and 4 bases from J; bases unmatched to any gene: 1. The variable domain in full, completed from reference TRBV19 and TRBJ1-5, reads DGGITQSPKYLFRKEGQNVTLSCEQNLNHDAMYWYRQDPGQGLRLIYYSQIVNDFQKGDIAEGYSVSREKKESFPLTVTSAQKNPTAFYLCASSGTGNQPQHFGDGTRLSIL.

The chain recombines TRBV6-5 with TRBJ1-4, with TRBD1 identical over 9 bases. V was pared by 6 bases and J by 8 bases, with 10 bases of the junction left unmatched. Germline assignment: CDR1 MNHEY and CDR2 SVGAGI. This CDR3 region has 15 residues. CDR3 amino acids: CASRPQGAPPEKLFF. CDR3 DNA sequence: TGTGCCAGCAGACCACAGGGGGCCCCACCCGAAAAACTGTTTTTT.

The chain uses TRBV2 and TRBJ1-3; D not certain. Germline values: CDR1 SNHLY, CDR2 FYNNEI. V was shortened by 4 bases and J by 0 bases, with 7 bases between the two germline ends. The CDR3 sequence is 14 residues long. CDR3 in DNA: TGTGCCAGCAGTGGACACCTCTCTGGAAACACCATATATTTT. Its protein product is CASSGHLSGNTIYF.